This TCR beta chain is from a study of CD8+CD57+ T cells in acquired aplastic anemia. For the study at large: Sorted CD4+ and CD8+ cells yielded around 3.2 ug of DNA on average. CD4+ reads averaged roughly 11 million in healthy donors. Study-wide results and caveats: Patients and controls shared just under 30 CD8+ CDR3 sequences. A significant difference in CD8+ Simpson's diversity between patients and controls was not found.

This clonotype was counted many times. As yet, its antigen is unknown. Germline V gives CDR1 LNHNV, CDR2 YYDKDF (reference sequence). J was trimmed by 6 bases and V by 0 bases; bases with no gene match: 5. This CDR3 is built from 15 residues. CDR3 and TCR beta VDJ profiling relied on genomic DNA as the template. TCRdb processed the reads anew with MiXCR; each CDR3 protein has one entry. In the table there are about 220,000 distinct CDR3 sequences, 30% to 40% of which are singletons. The source is a human donor in good health, serving as a control. V gene TRBV15 combines with J gene TRBJ2-7, with 10 bases aligning to TRBD2. The material sequenced was sorted CD4+, CD8+, or CD8+CD57+ T cells (not recorded which) from PBMCs. CDR3 in DNA: TGTGCCACCAGCAGAGATAGCGGGAGGTTTGGCGAGCAGTACTTC. As protein: CATSRDSGRFGEQYF.